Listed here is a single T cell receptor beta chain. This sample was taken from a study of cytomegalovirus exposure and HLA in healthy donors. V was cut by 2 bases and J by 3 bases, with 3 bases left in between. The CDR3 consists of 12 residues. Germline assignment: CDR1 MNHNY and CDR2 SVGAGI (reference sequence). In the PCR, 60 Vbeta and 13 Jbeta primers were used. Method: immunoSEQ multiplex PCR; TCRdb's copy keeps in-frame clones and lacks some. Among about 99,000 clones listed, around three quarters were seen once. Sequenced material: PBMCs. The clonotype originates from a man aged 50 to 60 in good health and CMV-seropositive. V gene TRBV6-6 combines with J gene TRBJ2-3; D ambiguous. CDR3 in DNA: TGTGCCAGCAGTTACCTGACAGATACGCAGTATTTT. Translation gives CASSYLTDTQYF.